These 28 T cell receptor beta chains were all obtained from the same sample, sequenced in a study of OX40 agonist ivuxolimab in advanced cancers. Assay: immunoSEQ multiplex PCR; the TCRdb copy retains only in-frame clones and omits some. This sample carries some 38,000 clones, 80% to 95% of them seen once, and the ten largest clones take around 20%. The source material was CD4+ or CD8+ T cells sorted from blood, sampled in a trial of the OX40 agonist ivuxolimab. These receptors all stem from an adult with an advanced solid tumor such as melanoma, head and neck, liver or kidney cancer.

This sequence joins TRBV27 and TRBJ2-7, with 7 bases identical to TRBD1. V lost 5 bases, J lost 3 bases, and 7 bases stayed unmatched. This CDR3 contains 14 residues. Germline V lookup: CDR1 MNHEY, CDR2 SMNVEV (reference sequence). CDR3 nucleotides: TGTGCCAGCAGTCCAGGGACAGCCAGCTACGAGCAGTACTTC. It codes for CASSPGTASYEQYF.

The rearrangement links TRBV28 to TRBJ2-1; TRBD1 is a possible D gene (5 bases). Germline CDR1 reads MDHEN; CDR2 reads SYDVKM. With 5 bases removed from V and 0 bases from J, the gap between germline ends came to 11 bases. The CDR3 is made up of 15 amino acids. In nucleotides, the CDR3 is TGTGCCAGCAGTCCCAGGGCGGACTCCTACAATGAGCAGTTCTTC. Its translation: CASSPRADSYNEQFF.

This clone was recorded only once. The chain uses TRBV9 and TRBJ2-5; the match to TRBD2 covers 7 bases. This CDR3 spans 15 amino acids. Trimming took 2 bases from V and 1 from J; bases not matched to a gene: 5. Germline-derived CDR1 and CDR2 are SGDLS and YYNGEE. The CDR3 coding sequence is TGTGCCAGCAGCGTGGGGAGGGAACTCCAAGAGACCCAGTACTTC. Its protein is CASSVGRELQETQYF.

This rearrangement joins TRBV29-1 to TRBJ1-4, with TRBD1 matching over 7 bases. Unmatched junction bases numbered 4, after V lost 7 bases and J lost 5 bases. The CDR3 is made up of 12 amino acids. From germline, CDR1 is SQVTM and CDR2 ANQGSEA. The CDR3 spells CSAQGINEKLFF. The CDR3, as DNA: TGCAGCGCACAGGGGATAAATGAAAAACTGTTTTTT.

This chain links TRBV11-3 with TRBJ2-7, with D perhaps assigned TRBD1 or TRBD2 (6 bases each). Trimming cost V 1 base and J 1 base, with 8 bases left between them. This CDR3 has 14 residues. Germline CDR1 is SGHNT and CDR2 is YENEEA. This chain's CDR3 is CASSLGGGSYEQYF. DNA of the CDR3: TGTGCCAGCAGCTTAGGAGGGGGGTCCTACGAGCAGTACTTC.

This chain links TRBV4-1 with TRBJ2-3, with TRBD1 matching 9 bases. Looked up from germline, CDR1 is MGHRA and CDR2 is YSYEKL. This CDR3 contains 14 residues. V lost 2 bases to trimming and J lost 4 bases; unmatched junction nucleotides: 1. CDR3 DNA sequence: TGCGCCAGCAGCCAAAGGACAGGGGCAGATACGCAGTATTTT. Translating gives CASSQRTGADTQYF.

The V gene is TRBV19, the J gene TRBJ2-3; TRBD2 matches 8 bases. This CDR3 comprises 15 residues. Trimming took 5 bases from V and 0 from J; bases not matched to a gene: 4. Germline values: CDR1 LNHDA, CDR2 SQIVND (reference sequence). CDR3: CASSVASGSTDTQYF. In DNA form, the CDR3 reads TGTGCCAGTAGTGTGGCTAGCGGGAGCACAGATACGCAGTATTTT.

The chain has TRBV29-1 and TRBJ2-7; the D is unclear. This CDR3 contains 13 residues. The germline gives CDR1 SQVTM, CDR2 ANQGSEA. Trimming stripped 4 bases from V and 3 bases from J, with 13 bases between. DNA of the CDR3: TGCAGCGTTGTCGCACCGATTAACTACGAGCAGTACTTC. Translation: CSVVAPINYEQYF.

CDR3 sequence: CASSLDGKEQYF. In DNA form, the CDR3 reads TGTGCCAGCAGCTTGGACGGGAAGGAGCAGTACTTC. V gene TRBV5-6 combines with J gene TRBJ2-7; D possibly corresponds to TRBD2 (5 bases). With 0 bases removed from V and 7 bases from J, the gap between germline ends came to 8 bases. Looked up from germline, CDR1 is SGHDT and CDR2 is YYEEEE. This CDR3 region has 12 residues.

The chain recombines TRBV5-4 with TRBJ2-5; a possible D gene is TRBD2 (6 bases). The CDR3 runs to 15 residues. The germline V and J ends were trimmed by 7 bases and 7 bases, with 23 bases remaining between them. From germline, CDR1 is SGHNT and CDR2 YYREEE (reference sequence). The CDR3 nucleotides read TGTGCCAGCCATTATTCTAGCGATCCGAAGGGGACCCAGTACTTC. Translating gives CASHYSSDPKGTQYF.

The chain joins TRBV27 to TRBJ2-7; 8 bases agree with TRBD2. Germline V CDR1 and CDR2: MNHEY, SMNVEV (reference sequence). This CDR3 comprises 15 residues. V shed 6 bases, J shed 0 bases, and the junction held 7 bases outside the gene matches. The CDR3 loop reads CASRIAGTPSYEQYF. The CDR3 DNA follows: TGTGCCAGCAGGATAGCGGGGACCCCCTCCTACGAGCAGTACTTC.

The chain combines TRBV10-3 with TRBJ2-1; tentatively, D is TRBD1 or TRBD2 (5 bases each). CDR1 is ENHRY, CDR2 SYGVKD, per germline. The CDR3 totals 13 residues. The V gene lost 4 bases and the J gene lost 10 bases, with 14 bases spanning the gap. CDR3 region: CAISGGTGYEQFF. DNA of the CDR3: TGTGCCATCAGTGGGGGGACGGGGTACGAGCAGTTCTTC.

The chain couples TRBV5-6 to TRBJ2-2; 7 bases map to TRBD1. Unmatched junction bases numbered 8, after V lost 5 bases and J lost 7 bases. CDR1 is SGHDT and CDR2 is YYEEEE in the germline V gene. The CDR3 spans 14 residues. CDR3 amino acids: CASSFQGVIGELFF. The CDR3 nucleotides are TGTGCCAGCAGTTTCCAGGGGGTAATCGGGGAGCTGTTTTTT.

The sample holds one count of this clone. The genes are TRBV28 and TRBJ2-3, with D tentatively TRBD1 (6 bases). Trimming removed 3 bases at V and 0 bases at J, with 7 bases between. CDR1 is MDHEN, CDR2 SYDVKM, per germline. There are 14 residues in the CDR3. CDR3 amino acids: CASSFQGSTDTQYF. In nucleotides, the CDR3 is TGTGCCAGCAGTTTTCAGGGGAGCACAGATACGCAGTATTTT.

The rearrangement links TRBV28 to TRBJ1-2; D uncertain. V was shortened by 2 bases and J by 4 bases, with 14 bases between the two germline ends. The CDR3 has 15 amino acids. Germline CDR1 and CDR2: MDHEN and SYDVKM. DNA of the CDR3: TGTGCCAGCAGTTTAATCAGTTCTCCTACCTATGGCTACACCTTC. This codes for CASSLISSPTYGYTF.

The CDR3 protein is CASSLEPGGRAEDTQYF. In DNA, the CDR3 is TGTGCCAGCAGCTTAGAGCCGGGCGGGAGGGCCGAAGATACGCAGTATTTT. This rearrangement joins TRBV7-9 to TRBJ2-3; 9 bases are shared with TRBD2. Germline V gives CDR1 SEHNR, CDR2 FQNEAQ (reference sequence). V was pared by 1 base and J by 5 bases, with 10 bases of the junction left unmatched. The CDR3 extends over 17 amino acids.

Points on this clone: At one boundary the junction diverges from the germline segment, which might be a read error. The rearrangement links TRBV6-9 to TRBJ1-2; TRBD1 aligns across 9 bases. Per the germline V gene, CDR1 is MNHGY and CDR2 is SVAAGI. This CDR3 region has 12 residues. CDR3 sequence (DNA): TGTGCCAGCAGGGCCGGGACAGGGTTGGAAAGATTC. Its protein product is CASRAGTGLERF.

The chain carries TRBV14 and TRBJ2-3; tentatively, D is TRBD1 or TRBD2 (5 bases each). V gave up 1 base and J gave up 6 bases, with 5 bases separating them. Germline V lookup: CDR1 SGHDN, CDR2 FVKESK. CDR3 length equals 12 residues. DNA for the CDR3: TGTGCCAGCAGCCAAGGGGGGGATACGCAGTATTTT. Protein sequence: CASSQGGDTQYF.

This sequence joins TRBV12-5 and TRBJ2-5; 7 bases are a match to TRBD2. Germline V lookup: CDR1 LGHNT, CDR2 FRNRAP. The ends lost 4 bases at V and 5 bases at J; junction bases unmatched: 16. The CDR3 runs 17 residues. CDR3 sequence: CASGSLDSQRGQETQYF. DNA of the CDR3: TGTGCTAGTGGTTCCCTAGATTCCCAGCGGGGTCAGGAGACCCAGTACTTC. Based on the CDR3 plus reference TRBV12-5 and TRBJ2-5, the full variable domain is DARVTQTPRHKVTEMGQEVTMRCQPILGHNTVFWYRQTMMQGLELLAYFRNRAPLDDSGMPKDRFSAEMPDATLATLKIQPSEPRDSAVYFCASGSLDSQRGQETQYFGPGTRLLVL.

This chain links TRBV19 with TRBJ2-7, with a possible D match to TRBD2 (5 bases). Trimming took off 2 bases at V and 2 bases at J, with 10 bases between the two ends. Germline CDR1 reads LNHDA; CDR2 reads SQIVND (reference sequence). This CDR3 region has 14 residues. Here the CDR3 DNA reads TGTGCCAGTAGTATACCCGGGGTAGCCTACGAGCAGTACTTC. It codes for CASSIPGVAYEQYF.

This clone was seen only once. The chain has TRBV28 and TRBJ2-7; TRBD2 matches at 14 bases. J lost 3 bases, V lost 3 bases, and 4 bases had no gene match. This CDR3 spans 16 amino acids. Germline V lookup: CDR1 MDHEN, CDR2 SYDVKM. CDR3 coding DNA: TGTGCCAGCAGTTTCCAGGGACTAGCGGGAGTCTACGAGCAGTACTTC. It specifies CASSFQGLAGVYEQYF.

The gene calls are TRBV5-1 and TRBJ2-1, with 7 nucleotides matching TRBD2. The germline gives CDR1 SGHRS, CDR2 YFSETQ. Germline trimming cut 4 bases from V and 5 bases from J; bases unmatched to any gene: 15. CDR3 size: 17 residues. The CDR3 region is CASSVFVSSGRDNEQFF. The CDR3 nucleotides read TGCGCCAGCAGCGTGTTTGTATCTAGCGGACGAGACAATGAGCAGTTCTTC.

V usage is TRBV7-6 and J usage is TRBJ2-1; D remains unclear. Trimming shortened V by 3 bases and J by 3 bases, and 9 bases separated the two germline ends. The CDR3 loop spans 14 amino acids. CDR1 SGHVS and CDR2 FNYEAQ come from the germline V gene. This chain's CDR3 is CASSLGEVYNEQFF. The DNA of the CDR3 is TGTGCCAGCAGCTTGGGCGAAGTCTACAATGAGCAGTTCTTC.

The gene calls are TRBV7-2 and TRBJ2-5; 9 nucleotides match TRBD1. This CDR3 has 16 residues. V dropped 7 bases and J dropped 5; count of bases not matched to a gene: 14. Germline V gene sequence: CDR1 SGHTA, CDR2 FQGNSA. The DNA of the CDR3 is TGTGCCAGCAAGGACCTAGGGACAGGGAATTGGGAGACCCAGTACTTC. It encodes CASKDLGTGNWETQYF.

This chain connects TRBV27 to TRBJ2-1; 9 nucleotides agree with TRBD1. CDR3 length: 14 amino acids. V was clipped by 7 bases and J by 8 bases; unmatched bases: 9. From germline, CDR1 is MNHEY and CDR2 SMNVEV (reference sequence). CDR3 sequence (DNA): TGTGCCAGCACCAAGACAGGGGGGTTCGATGAGCAGTTCTTC. Encoded protein: CASTKTGGFDEQFF.

This clone was seen a few times. In DNA form, the CDR3 reads TGTGCCAGCAGTCAGACAGAGAATCAGCCCCAGCATTTT. This sequence encodes CASSQTENQPQHF. The chain recombines TRBV6-1 with TRBJ1-5; D might be TRBD1 (5 bases). V lost 5 bases and J lost 4, with 9 bases in between. The germline CDR1 and CDR2 sequences are MNHNS and SASEGT. The CDR3 covers 13 residues.

The chain links TRBV5-1 to TRBJ1-2; D gene unclear. The germline gives CDR1 SGHRS, CDR2 YFSETQ. CDR3 size: 15 residues. V shed 4 bases and J shed 3 bases, with 16 bases lying between them. The CDR3 sequence: CASSPGEGWDYGYTF. For the CDR3, the DNA is TGCGCCAGCAGCCCCGGAGAGGGTTGGGACTATGGCTACACCTTC.

CDR3: CASSSTTRGLDEQYF. CDR3 nucleotides: TGTGCCAGCAGTTCGACAACAAGGGGGCTTGACGAGCAGTACTTC. V and J are TRBV6-6 and TRBJ2-7; 7 bases fit TRBD1. The germline V gene has CDR1 MNHNY and CDR2 SVGAGI (reference sequence). J lost 5 bases, V lost 4 bases, and 11 bases had no gene match. This CDR3 has 15 amino acids.